This TCR beta chain originates from a study of blood T cell repertoires in COVID-19. Study-wide context: T cells, B-cell-depleted T cells, or PBMCs provided the cDNA or gDNA that served as material.

TCRdb keeps only in-frame clones here, not all; method: immunoSEQ multiplex PCR. The sample holds tens of thousands of clones, approximately 71% seen once. Trimming left V 3 bases short and J 0 bases short, with 9 bases between. Germline-derived CDR1 and CDR2 are KGHSH and LQKENI. The CDR3 is 14 amino acids. The chain carries TRBV18 and TRBJ2-7, with a possible D match to TRBD2 (6 bases). The sequencing input was peripheral blood. This clonotype was sampled from a human donor in a cohort sampled during active COVID-19. The DNA of the CDR3 is TGTGCCAGCTCACCGGGGGGAACCTCCTACGAGCAGTACTTC. Its translation is CASSPGGTSYEQYF.